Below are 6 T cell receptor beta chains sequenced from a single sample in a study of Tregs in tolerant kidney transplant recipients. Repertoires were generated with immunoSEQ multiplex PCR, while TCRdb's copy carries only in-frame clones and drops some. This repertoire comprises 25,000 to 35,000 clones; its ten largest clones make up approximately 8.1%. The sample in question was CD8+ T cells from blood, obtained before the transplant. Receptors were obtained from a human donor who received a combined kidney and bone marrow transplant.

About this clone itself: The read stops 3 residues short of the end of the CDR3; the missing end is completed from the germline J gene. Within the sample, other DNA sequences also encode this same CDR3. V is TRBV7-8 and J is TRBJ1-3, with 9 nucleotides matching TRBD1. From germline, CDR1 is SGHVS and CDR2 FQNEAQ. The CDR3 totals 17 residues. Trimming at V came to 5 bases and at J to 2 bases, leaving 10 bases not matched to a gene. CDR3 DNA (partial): TGTGCCAGCAGCCCCGGGACAGGGATTTTCACTGGAAACACC. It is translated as CASSPGTGIFTGNT. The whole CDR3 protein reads CASSPGTGIFTGNTIYF. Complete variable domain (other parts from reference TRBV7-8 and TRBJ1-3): GAGVSQSPRYKVAKRGQDVALRCDPISGHVSLFWYQQALGQGPEFLTYFQNEAQLDKSGLPSDRFFAERPEGSVSTLKIQRTQQEDSAVYLCASSPGTGIFTGNTIYFGEGSWLTVV.

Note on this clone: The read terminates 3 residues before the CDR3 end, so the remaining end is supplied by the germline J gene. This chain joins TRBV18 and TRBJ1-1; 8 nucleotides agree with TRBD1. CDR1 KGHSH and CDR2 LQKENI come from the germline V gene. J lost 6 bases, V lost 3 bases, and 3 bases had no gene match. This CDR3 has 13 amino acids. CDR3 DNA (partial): TGTGCCAGCTCACCCGGGACAGGCCCTGAA. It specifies CASSPGTGPE. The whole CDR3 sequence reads CASSPGTGPEAFF. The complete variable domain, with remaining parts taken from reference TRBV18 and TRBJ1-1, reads NAGVMQNPRHLVRRRGQEARLRCSPMKGHSHVYWYRQLPEEGLKFMVYLQKENIIDESGMPKERFSAEFPKEGPSILRIQQVVRGDSAAYFCASSPGTGPEAFFGQGTRLTVV.

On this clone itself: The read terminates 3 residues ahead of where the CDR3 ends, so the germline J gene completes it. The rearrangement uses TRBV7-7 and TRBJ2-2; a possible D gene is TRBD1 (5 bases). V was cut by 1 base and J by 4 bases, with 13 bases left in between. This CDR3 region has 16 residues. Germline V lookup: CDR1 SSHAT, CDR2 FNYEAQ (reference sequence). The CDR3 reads CASSLGTPRVTGELFF. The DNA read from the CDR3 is TGTGCCAGCAGCTTAGGGACCCCCAGGGTCACCGGGGAG.

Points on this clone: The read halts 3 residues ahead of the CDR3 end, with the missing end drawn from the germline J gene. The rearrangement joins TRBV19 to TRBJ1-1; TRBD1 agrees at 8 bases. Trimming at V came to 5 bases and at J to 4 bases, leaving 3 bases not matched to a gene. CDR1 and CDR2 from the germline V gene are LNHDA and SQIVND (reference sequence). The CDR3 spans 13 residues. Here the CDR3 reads CASSPGQGTEAFF. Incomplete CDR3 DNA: TGTGCCAGTAGTCCCGGACAGGGCACTGAA.

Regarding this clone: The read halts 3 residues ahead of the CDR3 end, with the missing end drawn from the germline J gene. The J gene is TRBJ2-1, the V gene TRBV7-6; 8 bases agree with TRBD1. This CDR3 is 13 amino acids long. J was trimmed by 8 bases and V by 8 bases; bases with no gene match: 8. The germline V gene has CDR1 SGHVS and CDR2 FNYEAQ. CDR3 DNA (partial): TGTGCCAGCCAGGGGGCGCGATCGGATGAG. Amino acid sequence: CASQGARSDE. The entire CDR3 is CASQGARSDEQFF.

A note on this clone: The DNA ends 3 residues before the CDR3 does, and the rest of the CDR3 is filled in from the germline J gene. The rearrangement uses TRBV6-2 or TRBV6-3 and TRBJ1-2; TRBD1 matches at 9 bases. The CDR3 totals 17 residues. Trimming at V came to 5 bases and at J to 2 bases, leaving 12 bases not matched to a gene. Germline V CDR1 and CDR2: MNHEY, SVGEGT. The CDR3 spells CASSTQWTGEENYGYTF. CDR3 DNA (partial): TGTGCCAGCAGTACCCAATGGACAGGGGAGGAGAACTATGGC.